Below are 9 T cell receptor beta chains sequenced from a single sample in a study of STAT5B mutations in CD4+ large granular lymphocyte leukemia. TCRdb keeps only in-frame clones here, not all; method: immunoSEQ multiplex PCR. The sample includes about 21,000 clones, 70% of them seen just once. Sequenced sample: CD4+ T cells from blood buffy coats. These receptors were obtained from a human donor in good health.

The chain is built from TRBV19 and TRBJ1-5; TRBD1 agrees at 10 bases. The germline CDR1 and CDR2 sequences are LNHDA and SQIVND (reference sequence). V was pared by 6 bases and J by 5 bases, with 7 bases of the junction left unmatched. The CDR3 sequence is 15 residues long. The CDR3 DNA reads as TGTGCCAGTAGAAGCGGGGACAGGGGACATCAGCCCCAGCATTTT. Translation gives CASRSGDRGHQPQHF.

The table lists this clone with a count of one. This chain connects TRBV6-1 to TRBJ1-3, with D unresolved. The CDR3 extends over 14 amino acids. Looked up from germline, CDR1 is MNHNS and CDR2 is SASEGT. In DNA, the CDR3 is TGTGCAGGTCGAGCTCCGGGCTCTGGAAACACCATATATTTT. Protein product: CAGRAPGSGNTIYF.

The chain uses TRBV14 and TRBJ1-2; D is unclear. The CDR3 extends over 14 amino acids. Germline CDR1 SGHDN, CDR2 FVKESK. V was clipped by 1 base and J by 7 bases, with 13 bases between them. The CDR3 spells CASSQGSGRGGYTF. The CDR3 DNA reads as TGTGCCAGCAGCCAAGGAAGCGGGCGCGGTGGCTACACCTTC.

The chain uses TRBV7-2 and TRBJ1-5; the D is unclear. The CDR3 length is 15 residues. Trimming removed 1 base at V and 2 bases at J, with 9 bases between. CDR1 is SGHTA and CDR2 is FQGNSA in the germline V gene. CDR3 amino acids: CASSLEALGNQPQHF. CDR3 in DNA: TGTGCCAGCAGCTTAGAGGCATTGGGCAATCAGCCCCAGCATTTT.

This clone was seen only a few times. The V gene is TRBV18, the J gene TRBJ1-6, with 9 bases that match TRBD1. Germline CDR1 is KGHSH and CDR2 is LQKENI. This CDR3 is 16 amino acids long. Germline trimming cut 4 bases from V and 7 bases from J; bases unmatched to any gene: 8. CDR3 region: CASSLPGQGGNSPLHF. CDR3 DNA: TGTGCCAGCTCACTACCGGGACAGGGTGGAAATTCACCCCTCCACTTT.

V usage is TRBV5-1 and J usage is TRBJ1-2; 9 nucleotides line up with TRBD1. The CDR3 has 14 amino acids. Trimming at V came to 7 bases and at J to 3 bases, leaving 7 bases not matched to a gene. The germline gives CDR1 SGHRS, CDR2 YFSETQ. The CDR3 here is CASGWTGDDYGYTF. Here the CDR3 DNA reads TGCGCCAGCGGCTGGACAGGGGATGACTATGGCTACACCTTC.

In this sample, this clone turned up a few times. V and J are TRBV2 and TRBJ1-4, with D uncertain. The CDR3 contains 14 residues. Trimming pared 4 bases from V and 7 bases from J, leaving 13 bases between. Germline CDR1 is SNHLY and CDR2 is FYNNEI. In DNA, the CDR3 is TGTGCCAGCAGTGTAAGGGCAGGAGCTGAAAAACTGTTTTTT. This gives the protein CASSVRAGAEKLFF.

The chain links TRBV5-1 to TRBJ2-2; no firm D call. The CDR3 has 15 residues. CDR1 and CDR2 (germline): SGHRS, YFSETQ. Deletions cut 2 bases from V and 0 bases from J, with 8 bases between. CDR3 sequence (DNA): TGCGCCAGCAGCTTAGAAGGGTCGAACACCGGGGAGCTGTTTTTT. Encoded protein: CASSLEGSNTGELFF. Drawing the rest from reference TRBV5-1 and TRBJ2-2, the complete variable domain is KAGVTQTPRYLIKTRGQQVTLSCSPISGHRSVSWYQQTPGQGLQFLFEYFSETQRNKGNFPGRFSGRQFSNSRSEMNVSTLELGDSALYLCASSLEGSNTGELFFGEGSRLTVL.

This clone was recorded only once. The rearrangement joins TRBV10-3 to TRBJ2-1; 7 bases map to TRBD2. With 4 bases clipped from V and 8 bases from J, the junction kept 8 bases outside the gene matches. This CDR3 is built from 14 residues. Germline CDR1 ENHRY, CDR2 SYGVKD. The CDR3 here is CAISGGGLVDEQFF. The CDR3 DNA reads TGTGCCATCAGTGGTGGCGGACTAGTCGATGAGCAGTTCTTC.